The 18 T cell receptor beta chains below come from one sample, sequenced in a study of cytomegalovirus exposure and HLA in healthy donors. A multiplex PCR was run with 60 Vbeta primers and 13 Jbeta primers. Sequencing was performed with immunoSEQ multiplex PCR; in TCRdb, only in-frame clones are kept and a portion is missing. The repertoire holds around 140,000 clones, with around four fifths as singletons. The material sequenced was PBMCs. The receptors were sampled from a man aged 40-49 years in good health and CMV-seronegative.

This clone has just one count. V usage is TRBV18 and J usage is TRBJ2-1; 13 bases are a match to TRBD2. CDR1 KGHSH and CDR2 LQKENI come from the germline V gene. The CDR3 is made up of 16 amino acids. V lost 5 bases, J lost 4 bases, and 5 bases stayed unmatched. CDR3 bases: TGTGCCAGCTCAACGGGACTAGCGGGGCCTTACAATGAGCAGTTCTTC. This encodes CASSTGLAGPYNEQFF.

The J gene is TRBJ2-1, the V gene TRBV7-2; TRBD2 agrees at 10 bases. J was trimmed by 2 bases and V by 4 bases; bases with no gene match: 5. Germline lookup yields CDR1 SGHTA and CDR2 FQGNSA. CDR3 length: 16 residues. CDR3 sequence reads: CASSSQRGGAYNEQFF. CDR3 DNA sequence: TGTGCCAGCAGCTCCCAGCGGGGGGGAGCCTACAATGAGCAGTTCTTC.

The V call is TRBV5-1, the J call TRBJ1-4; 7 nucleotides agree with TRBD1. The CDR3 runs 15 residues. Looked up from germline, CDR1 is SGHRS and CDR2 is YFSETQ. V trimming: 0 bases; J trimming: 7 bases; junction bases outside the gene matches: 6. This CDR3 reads CASSLEGQRIEKLFF. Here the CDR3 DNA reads TGCGCCAGCAGCTTGGAGGGACAGCGAATTGAAAAACTGTTTTTT.

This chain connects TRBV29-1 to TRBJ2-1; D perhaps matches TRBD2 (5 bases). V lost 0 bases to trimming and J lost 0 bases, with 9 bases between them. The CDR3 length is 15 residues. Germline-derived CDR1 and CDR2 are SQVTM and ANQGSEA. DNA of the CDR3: TGCAGCGTTGAAGATAGGGAGTTCTCCTACAATGAGCAGTTCTTC. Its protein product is CSVEDREFSYNEQFF.

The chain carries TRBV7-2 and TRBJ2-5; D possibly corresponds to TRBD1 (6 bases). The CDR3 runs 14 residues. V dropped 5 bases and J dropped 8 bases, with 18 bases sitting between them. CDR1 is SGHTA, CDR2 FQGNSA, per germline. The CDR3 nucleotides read TGTGCCAGCAGCCGAGCGACAGGACGGGGTACCCAGTACTTC. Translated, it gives CASSRATGRGTQYF.

Here the CDR3 DNA reads TGTGCCAGCAGTTTATGGGCCACGAGGCAGGGACAAGAGACCCAGTACTTC. Protein: CASSLWATRQGQETQYF. The J gene is TRBJ2-5, the V gene TRBV28, with a tentative D call TRBD1 (5 bases). Germline CDR1 is MDHEN and CDR2 is SYDVKM. This CDR3 is 17 amino acids long. V lost 0 bases to trimming and J lost 2 bases, with 16 bases between them.

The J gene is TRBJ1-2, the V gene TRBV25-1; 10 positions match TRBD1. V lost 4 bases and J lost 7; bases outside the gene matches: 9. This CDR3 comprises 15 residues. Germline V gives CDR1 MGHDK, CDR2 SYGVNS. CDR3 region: CASSVRQGAGGGYTF. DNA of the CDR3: TGTGCCAGCAGTGTACGACAGGGGGCCGGGGGTGGCTACACCTTC.

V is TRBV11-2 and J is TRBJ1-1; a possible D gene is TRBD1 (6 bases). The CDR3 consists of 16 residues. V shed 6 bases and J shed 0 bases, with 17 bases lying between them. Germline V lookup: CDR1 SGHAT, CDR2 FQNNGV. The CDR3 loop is CASSWDGGALNTEAFF. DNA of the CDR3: TGTGCCAGCAGTTGGGACGGGGGGGCCCTGAACACTGAAGCTTTCTTT.

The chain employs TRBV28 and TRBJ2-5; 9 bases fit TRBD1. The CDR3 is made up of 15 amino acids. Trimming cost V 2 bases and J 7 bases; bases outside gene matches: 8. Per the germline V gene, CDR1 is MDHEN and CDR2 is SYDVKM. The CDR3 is CASSLDPTGGGTQYF. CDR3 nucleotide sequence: TGTGCCAGCAGTTTAGACCCGACAGGGGGGGGGACCCAGTACTTC.

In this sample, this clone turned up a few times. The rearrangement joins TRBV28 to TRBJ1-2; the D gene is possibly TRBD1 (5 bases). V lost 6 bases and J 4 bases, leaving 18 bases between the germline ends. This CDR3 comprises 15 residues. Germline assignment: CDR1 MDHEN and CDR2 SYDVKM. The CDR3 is CASRGQGHLFYGYTF. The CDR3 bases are TGTGCCAGCAGGGGCCAGGGCCACCTATTCTATGGCTACACCTTC.

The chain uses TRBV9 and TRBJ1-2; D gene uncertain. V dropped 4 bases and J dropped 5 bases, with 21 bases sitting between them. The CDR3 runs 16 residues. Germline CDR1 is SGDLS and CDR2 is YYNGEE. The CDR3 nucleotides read TGTGCCAGCAGCTCGGAGGGTCTCTCTGCGGGGTATGGCTACACCTTC. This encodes CASSSEGLSAGYGYTF.

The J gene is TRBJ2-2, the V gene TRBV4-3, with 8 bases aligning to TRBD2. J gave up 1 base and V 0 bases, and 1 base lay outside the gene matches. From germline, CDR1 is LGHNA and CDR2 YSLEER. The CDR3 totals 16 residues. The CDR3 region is CASSQDAGGNTGELFF. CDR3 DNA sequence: TGCGCCAGCAGCCAAGATGCGGGGGGGAACACCGGGGAGCTGTTTTTT.

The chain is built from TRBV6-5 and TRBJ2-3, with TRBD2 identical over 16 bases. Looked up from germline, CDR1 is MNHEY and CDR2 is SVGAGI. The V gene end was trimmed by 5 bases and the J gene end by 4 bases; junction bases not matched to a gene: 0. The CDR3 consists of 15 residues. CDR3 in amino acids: CASSGTSGGADTQYF. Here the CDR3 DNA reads TGTGCCAGCAGTGGGACTAGCGGGGGGGCAGATACGCAGTATTTT.

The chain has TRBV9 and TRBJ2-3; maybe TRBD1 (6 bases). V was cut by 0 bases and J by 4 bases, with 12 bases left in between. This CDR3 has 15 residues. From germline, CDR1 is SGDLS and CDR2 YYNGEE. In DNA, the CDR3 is TGTGCCAGCAGCGTAGATGGGGGCCTGGCAGATACGCAGTATTTT. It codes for CASSVDGGLADTQYF. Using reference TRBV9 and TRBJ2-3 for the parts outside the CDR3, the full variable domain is DSGVTQTPKHLITATGQRVTLRCSPRSGDLSVYWYQQSLDQGLQFLIQYYNGEERAKGNILERFSAQQFPDLHSELNLSSLELGDSALYFCASSVDGGLADTQYFGPGTRLTVL.

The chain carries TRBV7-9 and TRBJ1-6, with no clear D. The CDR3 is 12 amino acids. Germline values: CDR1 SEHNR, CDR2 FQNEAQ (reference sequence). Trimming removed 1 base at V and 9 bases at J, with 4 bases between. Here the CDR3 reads CASSLGVSPLHF. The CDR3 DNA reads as TGTGCCAGCAGCTTAGGCGTTTCACCCCTCCACTTT. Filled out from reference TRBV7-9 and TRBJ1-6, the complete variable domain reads DTGVSQNPRHKITKRGQNVTFRCDPISEHNRLYWYRQTLGQGPEFLTYFQNEAQLEKSRLLSDRFSAERPKGSFSTLEIQRTEQGDSAMYLCASSLGVSPLHFGNGTRLTVT.

The CDR3 loop is CASSYAGQGYEKLFF. CDR3 DNA sequence: TGTGCCAGCAGTTACGCGGGACAGGGATATGAAAAACTGTTTTTT. The chain recombines TRBV6-6 with TRBJ1-4, with 9 bases that match TRBD1. The CDR3 runs 15 residues. J was trimmed by 6 bases and V by 2 bases; bases with no gene match: 4. Germline values: CDR1 MNHNY, CDR2 SVGAGI (reference sequence).

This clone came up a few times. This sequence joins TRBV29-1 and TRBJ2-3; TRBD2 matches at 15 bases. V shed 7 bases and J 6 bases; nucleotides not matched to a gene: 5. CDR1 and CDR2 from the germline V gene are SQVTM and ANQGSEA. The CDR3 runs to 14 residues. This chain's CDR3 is CSAGLAGGPDTQYF. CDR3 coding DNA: TGCAGCGCTGGACTAGCGGGGGGGCCGGATACGCAGTATTTT.

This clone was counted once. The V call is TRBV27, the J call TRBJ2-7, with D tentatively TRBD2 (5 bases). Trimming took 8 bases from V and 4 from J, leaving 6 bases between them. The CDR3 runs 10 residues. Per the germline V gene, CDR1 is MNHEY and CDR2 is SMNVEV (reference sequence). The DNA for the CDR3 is TGTGCCAGCGGAGGTTACGAGCAGTACTTC. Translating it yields CASGGYEQYF.